This T cell receptor (beta chain) was captured in a study of T cell changes during pregnancy in multiple sclerosis. Trimming shortened V by 4 bases and J by 2 bases, and 9 bases separated the two germline ends. The CDR3 is made up of 13 amino acids. In germline, CDR1 is WNHNN, CDR2 SYGVQD (reference sequence). Profiled with immunoSEQ multiplex PCR; TCRdb holds only in-frame clones, not every one. The sample contains about 59,000 clones, 93% of which appear only once. This clone was seen only a few times. Source: CD8+ T cells from peripheral blood mononuclear cells, taken in the third trimester of pregnancy. The receptor was isolated from a female donor with multiple sclerosis, enrolled in a pregnancy study. This chain joins TRBV10-1 and TRBJ2-7; possibly TRBD1 for D (5 bases). The DNA for the CDR3 is TGCGCCAGCAGTGGGGTAGGGGCCTACGAGCAGTACTTC. Protein product: CASSGVGAYEQYF.